These T cell receptor beta chains were read from a single sample in a study of blood T cell repertoires in COVID-19. Profiling relied on immunoSEQ multiplex PCR, and the TCRdb table lists in-frame clones only, not all of them. Found here are nearly 200,000 clones, about 82% of them singletons; the top ten hold 0.95%. The sequenced sample consisted of peripheral blood. These receptors came from a man aged 55 to 70 with COVID-19, enrolled during active disease. Both conserved end residues are part of each CDR3. The D gene is left open where the match is weak. Rows give clone size only sometimes, using once, few, many, or a class for an expanded clone.

v_call	clone_size	j_call	d_call	cdr3_nt	cdr3_aa
TRBV5-1	-	TRBJ2-3	TRBD2	TGCGCCAGCAGCTTGGTAGCGGGAGCAGATACGCAGTATTTT	CASSLVAGADTQYF
TRBV12-3/TRBV12-4	-	TRBJ1-1	-	TGTGCCAGCAGTTTAGCGCGGGGCCCCGAGGCTTTCTTT	CASSLARGPEAFF
TRBV19	-	TRBJ1-4	-	TGTGCCAGTAGTACGTCGGCAACTAATGAAAAACTGTTTTTT	CASSTSATNEKLFF
TRBV6-1	few	TRBJ1-2	TRBD1	TGTGCCAGCAGTGAAGACAGGGGGCAAGGCTACACCTTC	CASSEDRGQGYTF
TRBV13	-	TRBJ1-1	-	TGTGCCAGCAGCTTAGCTCCTCTCCTATCGGCGGGCGAAGCTTTCTTT	CASSLAPLLSAGEAFF
TRBV14	once	TRBJ2-2	TRBD1	TGTGCCAGCAGCCGACAGGGGGCGGGGACCGGGGAGCTGTTTTTT	CASSRQGAGTGELFF
TRBV5-1	-	TRBJ1-5	-	TGCGCCAGCAGCTTGGCCGGAGGGGTGGAAGGACAGCCCCAGCATTTT	CASSLAGGVEGQPQHF
TRBV3-1/TRBV3-2	-	TRBJ1-4	-	TGTGCCAGCAGCTACTCAACTAATGAAAAACTGTTTTTT	CASSYSTNEKLFF
TRBV3-1/TRBV3-2	-	TRBJ1-6	TRBD1	TGTGCCAGCAGCCAAGAAGGGGCCGGGACAGGGGCTTCACCCCTCCACTTT	CASSQEGAGTGASPLHF
TRBV19	-	TRBJ1-1	TRBD1	TGTGCCAGTAGTATCCAGGGGGCTCTCATGAACACTGAAGCTTTCTTT	CASSIQGALMNTEAFF
TRBV28	-	TRBJ1-5	TRBD1	TGTGCCAGCAGTCCCGCACAGGGGGCAAGCAATCAGCCCCAGCATTTT	CASSPAQGASNQPQHF